These 31 T cell receptor beta chains came from one sample sequenced in a study of vaccination effects on CD4 cells after COVID-19. Sequencing was preceded by expansion of antigen-specific CD4+ T cells with viral peptide pools in the ViraFEST assay. The culture ran for approximately 10 days, and then CD4+ T cells were isolated. BNT162b2 vaccine or mRNA-1273 vaccine was given to participants in two doses. Sequenced by immunoSEQ multiplex PCR; TCRdb stores in-frame clones only, minus some. This table holds some 25,000 clones, about 73% found once. These receptors' targets are unknown. Sequenced here: CD4+ T cells from PBMCs cultured with SARS-CoV-2 spike peptides, sampled after COVID-19 vaccination. The receptors here all came from a human donor who received a COVID-19 vaccine.

This chain joins TRBV7-9 and TRBJ2-4; 10 nucleotides align to TRBD2. Germline loops: CDR1 SEHNR, CDR2 FQNEAQ (reference sequence). The junction had 9 bases not matched to a gene; V was cut back by 0 bases and J by 1 base. The CDR3 is 19 residues long. CDR3 in amino acids: CASSLAISGGGRAKNIQYF. CDR3 DNA sequence: TGTGCCAGCAGCTTAGCGATCAGCGGGGGGGGTCGTGCCAAAAACATTCAGTACTTC.

The rearrangement joins TRBV3-1 (or the pseudogene TRBV3-2) to TRBJ2-5; TRBD2 is a possible D gene (6 bases). The CDR3 has 16 amino acids. Trimming removed 2 bases at V and 3 bases at J, with 16 bases between. The V gene's germline CDR1 is LGHDT and CDR2 YNNKEL (reference sequence). CDR3: CASSQPNSGYKETQYF. CDR3 DNA sequence: TGTGCCAGCAGCCAACCCAATAGCGGCTACAAAGAGACCCAGTACTTC.

The CDR3 sequence: CASSLDVSYEQYF. CDR3 DNA sequence: TGCGCCAGCAGCTTGGACGTTTCCTACGAGCAGTACTTC. This chain joins TRBV5-1 and TRBJ2-7; D remains ambiguous. V was pared by 0 bases and J by 1 base, with 5 bases between. This CDR3 is built from 13 residues. CDR1 is SGHRS and CDR2 is YFSETQ in the germline V gene.

The chain uses TRBV7-2 and TRBJ1-5; no reliable D call. This CDR3 is built from 12 residues. Looked up from germline, CDR1 is SGHTA and CDR2 is FQGNSA. V lost 6 bases and J 7 bases, leaving 10 bases between the germline ends. Written as DNA, the CDR3 is TGTGCCAGCAGAGGGATGGGACAGCCCCAGCATTTT. Translation gives CASRGMGQPQHF. Based on the CDR3 plus reference TRBV7-2 and TRBJ1-5, the full variable domain is GAGVSQSPSNKVTEKGKDVELRCDPISGHTALYWYRQSLGQGLEFLIYFQGNSAPDKSGLPSDRFSAERTGGSVSTLTIQRTQQEDSAVYLCASRGMGQPQHFGDGTRLSIL.

The chain links TRBV24-1 to TRBJ2-3, with D perhaps matching TRBD1 or TRBD2 (7 bases each). CDR3 size: 15 residues. The V gene lost 5 bases and the J gene lost 4 bases, with 15 bases spanning the gap. CDR1 is KGHDR, CDR2 SFDVKD, per germline. The CDR3 is CATSATSGGADTQYF. The CDR3 coding sequence is TGTGCCACCAGTGCCACGTCAGGGGGGGCAGATACGCAGTATTTT.

The chain uses TRBV7-2 and TRBJ1-1; 7 bases align to TRBD1. Germline loops: CDR1 SGHTA, CDR2 FQGNSA. J lost 5 bases, V lost 5 bases, and 5 bases had no gene match. This CDR3 is built from 13 residues. The CDR3 bases are TGTGCCAGCAGCCAGGGGGAATGGACTGAAGCTTTCTTT. It translates to CASSQGEWTEAFF. Drawing the rest from reference TRBV7-2 and TRBJ1-1, the complete variable domain is GAGVSQSPSNKVTEKGKDVELRCDPISGHTALYWYRQSLGQGLEFLIYFQGNSAPDKSGLPSDRFSAERTGGSVSTLTIQRTQQEDSAVYLCASSQGEWTEAFFGQGTRLTVV.

This clone was detected once. The rearrangement uses TRBV20-1 and TRBJ2-7, with D maybe TRBD2 (5 bases). Germline values: CDR1 DFQATT, CDR2 SNEGSKA (reference sequence). V dropped 3 bases and J dropped 9 bases, with 18 bases sitting between them. The CDR3 spans 13 residues. CDR3 in DNA: TGCAGTGCTAGTGACTATTCGATCGGGCGGCAGTACTTC. It translates to CSASDYSIGRQYF.

This chain links TRBV27 with TRBJ2-3, with 14 positions matching TRBD2. CDR1 and CDR2 from the germline V gene are MNHEY and SMNVEV (reference sequence). The CDR3 is 18 residues long. J gave up 1 base and V 7 bases, and 10 bases lay outside the gene matches. The CDR3 region has the DNA TGTGCCAGCACACCCCAAAGACTAGCGGGAGGGGGCACAGATACGCAGTATTTT. It encodes CASTPQRLAGGGTDTQYF.

This clone was recorded only once. The chain recombines TRBV24-1 with TRBJ2-2; 7 bases are a match to TRBD2. The CDR3 has 14 residues. V dropped 4 bases and J dropped 8; count of bases not matched to a gene: 6. Germline V CDR1 and CDR2: KGHDR, SFDVKD. The CDR3 DNA reads as TGTGCCACCAGTGAGGGAGGGCCGGCAGGGGAGCTGTTTTTT. Protein product: CATSEGGPAGELFF.

In its sample, this clone was seen a few times. The chain combines TRBV6-6 with TRBJ1-2; 9 positions match TRBD1. CDR3 length: 13 amino acids. Germline CDR1 and CDR2: MNHNY and SVGAGI (reference sequence). Germline trimming cut 6 bases from V and 5 bases from J; bases unmatched to any gene: 4. CDR3 region: CASSLDRGYGYTF. In nucleotides, the CDR3 is TGTGCCAGCAGCTTAGACAGGGGGTATGGCTACACCTTC.

This sequence joins TRBV4-2 and TRBJ1-1, with TRBD1 matching over 7 bases. The germline CDR1 and CDR2 sequences are LGHNA and YNFKEQ. The CDR3 has 16 residues. V gave up 0 bases and J gave up 4 bases; unmatched junction bases: 8. CDR3 amino acids: CASSQDRGSFGTEAFF. For the CDR3, the DNA is TGTGCCAGCAGCCAAGACAGGGGGTCTTTCGGCACTGAAGCTTTCTTT.

This chain connects TRBV6-5 to TRBJ1-3; D remains unclear. CDR3 length: 15 residues. V was pared by 0 bases and J by 4 bases, with 10 bases between. Germline CDR1 and CDR2: MNHEY and SVGAGI. CDR3 in amino acids: CASSYSITGGNTIYF. In DNA form, the CDR3 reads TGTGCCAGCAGTTACTCGATCACGGGAGGAAACACCATATATTTT.

The DNA for the CDR3 is TGTGCCAGCAGCAAGGGGGAAGGAGAGACCCAGTACTTC. Its protein is CASSKGEGETQYF. The chain has TRBV21-1 and TRBJ2-5. TRBV21-1 is a documented pseudogene. CDR3 length: 13 amino acids.

This clone has more than one count but fewer than ten. The chain employs TRBV4-2 and TRBJ2-7; D may be TRBD1 (6 bases). Germline values: CDR1 LGHNA, CDR2 YNFKEQ. The length of the CDR3 is 16 residues. The ends were cut back, 0 bases at V and 3 bases at J, with 15 bases in the middle. The CDR3 DNA is TGTGCCAGCAGCCAAGATAGACCGGCACAGGGCTACGAGCAGTACTTC. Amino acid sequence: CASSQDRPAQGYEQYF.

V and J are TRBV5-4 and TRBJ1-2; 9 bases agree with TRBD1. The CDR3 extends over 13 amino acids. The junction had 2 bases not matched to a gene; V was cut back by 4 bases and J by 4 bases. CDR1 SGHNT and CDR2 YYREEE come from the germline V gene (reference sequence). The CDR3 is CASSADRGYGYTF. The CDR3 nucleotides are TGTGCCAGCAGCGCGGACAGGGGCTATGGCTACACCTTC.

V usage is TRBV11-2 and J usage is TRBJ1-6; 7 bases match TRBD1. J lost 10 bases, V lost 6 bases, and 9 bases had no gene match. The CDR3 is 14 residues long. CDR1 is SGHAT, CDR2 FQNNGV, per germline. The chain's CDR3 is CASRLQGSESPLHF. In nucleotides, the CDR3 is TGTGCCAGCAGATTACAGGGGTCGGAATCACCCCTCCACTTT.

The rearrangement joins TRBV5-4 to TRBJ1-6; weak D call: TRBD1 (5 bases). Germline V lookup: CDR1 SGHNT, CDR2 YYREEE (reference sequence). The CDR3 extends over 16 amino acids. The germline V and J ends were trimmed by 0 bases and 8 bases, with 15 bases remaining between them. CDR3: CASSLVGGWSDSPLHF. The CDR3 coding sequence is TGTGCCAGCAGCTTGGTTGGGGGGTGGAGTGATTCACCCCTCCACTTT.

This clone came up a few times. The V and J genes are TRBV5-4 and TRBJ2-2; 10 bases agree with TRBD1. This CDR3 contains 15 residues. With 4 bases clipped from V and 4 bases from J, the junction kept 4 bases outside the gene matches. Germline V gene data show CDR1 as SGHNT and CDR2 as YYREEE (reference sequence). CDR3 amino acids: CASSTGQGGTGELFF. Written as DNA, the CDR3 is TGTGCCAGCAGCACAGGACAGGGGGGCACCGGGGAGCTGTTTTTT.

The chain links TRBV6-5 to TRBJ2-2, with D unresolved. The germline CDR1 and CDR2 sequences are MNHEY and SVGAGI. The CDR3 has 12 residues. Trimming left V 0 bases short and J 5 bases short, with 1 base between. CDR3 bases: TGTGCCAGCAGTTACTCGACCGGGGAGCTGTTTTTT. This encodes CASSYSTGELFF.

V and J are TRBV12-5 and TRBJ1-1; D gene unclear. Germline V gene lookup returns CDR1 LGHNT and CDR2 FRNRAP. This CDR3 region has 13 residues. V was shortened by 7 bases and J by 5 bases, with 14 bases between the two germline ends. CDR3 sequence: CASALEEGTEAFF. The CDR3 region has the DNA TGTGCTAGTGCTCTAGAGGAGGGTACTGAAGCTTTCTTT.

The rearrangement links TRBV25-1 to TRBJ2-1; 8 bases align to TRBD2. Per germline, CDR1 MGHDK and CDR2 SYGVNS. J gave up 15 bases and V 4 bases, and 11 bases lay outside the gene matches. This CDR3 contains 13 residues. The CDR3, as DNA: TGTGCCAGCAGTGGATTTAGCGGGGAAAGTCCGTTCTTC. Translated: CASSGFSGESPFF.

This chain connects TRBV7-9 to TRBJ2-1; 12 bases map to TRBD2. Losses at the gene ends were 5 bases for V and 6 bases for J; bases not matched to a gene: 5. From germline, CDR1 is SEHNR and CDR2 FQNEAQ (reference sequence). This CDR3 is built from 15 residues. The CDR3 coding sequence is TGTGCCAGCAGCGGGGGACTAGCGGGCCGCAATGAGCAGTTCTTC. Translation: CASSGGLAGRNEQFF.

This chain connects TRBV19 to TRBJ2-1; 7 bases fit TRBD1. In germline, CDR1 is LNHDA, CDR2 SQIVND (reference sequence). This CDR3 spans 15 amino acids. V lost 3 bases and J lost 3; bases outside the gene matches: 5. In DNA form, the CDR3 reads TGTGCCAGTAGTATTGACAGGGTCCTCTACAATGAGCAGTTCTTC. This gives the protein CASSIDRVLYNEQFF.

This sequence joins TRBV24-1 and TRBJ1-3, with 7 positions matching TRBD1. With V trimmed by 7 bases and J by 0 bases, 8 bases remained unmatched. This CDR3 spans 16 amino acids. Germline assignment: CDR1 KGHDR and CDR2 SFDVKD. CDR3 in amino acids: CATREDRSDSGNTIYF. CDR3 sequence (DNA): TGTGCCACCAGGGAGGACAGGTCGGACTCTGGAAACACCATATATTTT.

V usage is TRBV27 and J usage is TRBJ1-6; 10 bases map to TRBD1. V was clipped by 5 bases and J by 10 bases; unmatched bases: 8. The CDR3 covers 15 residues. Germline-derived CDR1 and CDR2 are MNHEY and SMNVEV (reference sequence). CDR3 sequence reads: CASSPLGTGVSPLHF. As DNA, the CDR3 is TGTGCCAGCAGTCCTCTGGGGACAGGGGTCTCACCCCTCCACTTT.

The chain joins TRBV6-6 to TRBJ1-1, with 8 nucleotides matching TRBD1. This CDR3 has 14 amino acids. Germline lookup yields CDR1 MNHNY and CDR2 SVGAGI (reference sequence). The trim removed 8 bases at V and 1 base at J, leaving 6 bases unmatched. Here the CDR3 reads CASLPGQENTEAFF. DNA for the CDR3: TGTGCCAGCCTTCCGGGACAGGAGAACACTGAAGCTTTCTTT.

The rearrangement joins TRBV20-1 to TRBJ1-2; tentative D call: TRBD1 (5 bases). The CDR3 loop spans 14 amino acids. Per the germline V gene, CDR1 is DFQATT and CDR2 is SNEGSKA (reference sequence). Trimming stripped 3 bases from V and 1 base from J, with 12 bases between. The CDR3 region has the DNA TGCAGTGCTAGTCTCGCAGGGATTAACTATGGCTACACCTTC. Protein sequence: CSASLAGINYGYTF.

The V call is TRBV5-6, the J call TRBJ1-4; D might be TRBD1 (6 bases). Per the germline V gene, CDR1 is SGHDT and CDR2 is YYEEEE. This CDR3 region has 14 residues. The germline V and J ends were trimmed by 0 bases and 6 bases, with 9 bases remaining between them. The CDR3 DNA sequence: TGTGCCAGCAGCTTGGGCAGGGGTTATGAAAAACTGTTTTTT. This encodes CASSLGRGYEKLFF.

The chain recombines TRBV20-1 with TRBJ1-2, with 9 positions matching TRBD1. Per germline, CDR1 DFQATT and CDR2 SNEGSKA (reference sequence). V shed 5 bases, J shed 3 bases, and the junction held 10 bases outside the gene matches. The CDR3 runs to 15 residues. The CDR3 coding sequence is TGCAGTGCTGGTGGAGGGACAGGGTCTTACTATGGCTACACCTTC. As protein: CSAGGGTGSYYGYTF.

V and J are TRBV5-1 and TRBJ2-2; 8 nucleotides line up with TRBD1. This CDR3 contains 15 residues. The junction had 8 bases not matched to a gene; V was cut back by 5 bases and J by 5 bases. In germline, CDR1 is SGHRS, CDR2 YFSETQ. Here the CDR3 reads CASSTGQAGTGELFF. The CDR3 DNA follows: TGCGCCAGCAGTACGGGACAGGCGGGGACCGGGGAGCTGTTTTTT.

The chain links TRBV18 to TRBJ2-7; D possibly matches TRBD1 or TRBD2 (5 bases each). CDR3 length: 16 residues. Germline V CDR1 and CDR2: KGHSH, LQKENI. The V end lost 9 bases, the J end lost 5 bases, and 26 bases lay between the germline ends. This CDR3 reads CASSTISRGQIDEQYF. CDR3 bases: TGTGCCAGTTCAACTATATCGAGGGGTCAAATAGACGAGCAGTACTTC.